Given below is one T cell receptor (beta chain) in context. In the original analysis: Amplification of reference gene primers was used by the study to estimate nucleated cell counts. TCRdb's table, derived via immunoSEQ multiplex PCR, lists solely in-frame clones and lacks some. V, J and clone size reflect that table, while D and trimming were determined from the DNA. The table has approximately 150,000 clones, about 82% seen once. The sample comes from a study of blood T cell repertoires in COVID-19. Across the study: The United States, Italy and Spain provided the acute and convalescent COVID-19 samples.

The CDR3 covers 14 residues. CDR1 MDHEN and CDR2 SYDVKM come from the germline V gene. The V and J ends lost 6 bases and 4 bases, in that order; junction bases with no gene match: 6. The sequencing sample was made of peripheral blood. The source is a woman aged 55-70 years with acute or convalescent COVID-19. The chain combines TRBV28 with TRBJ1-1, with 9 bases matching TRBD1. The CDR3, as DNA: TGTGCCAGCAGGCCACAGGGGGCATTCACTGAAGCTTTCTTT. Protein sequence: CASRPQGAFTEAFF.